The present T cell receptor (beta chain) was sequenced within a study of blood T cell repertoires in COVID-19. Some clones are missing from TCRdb's copy, which holds only in-frame ones; the method was immunoSEQ multiplex PCR. The table records a few hundred thousand clones, 90% of them present only once. This clone occurred once. The length of the CDR3 is 11 residues. Germline loops: CDR1 MNHNS, CDR2 SASEGT. Trimming removed 3 bases at V and 5 bases at J, with 2 bases between. The chain couples TRBV6-1 to TRBJ2-1; D uncertain. Sequencing input: PBMCs or T cells enriched from blood (not recorded which). The sequence derives from a woman younger than 30 with acute COVID-19. The CDR3 protein is CASSDDNEQFF. DNA of the CDR3: TGTGCCAGCAGTGACGACAATGAGCAGTTCTTC.